Sequencing of this T cell receptor beta chain was carried out in a study of blood T cells in healthy people across ages. Background on the study: Per two T cells, template switching captured roughly one barcoded beta molecule.

Concerning this clonotype: The antigen is undetermined.

A second PCR of roughly 6 to 12 cycles used a sample-barcoded 5' primer and a J-beta primer mix. Each cDNA molecule was tagged by a template-switch adaptor with 12 random nucleotides. TCRdb redid the calling of the 5' RACE reads with MiXCR, one entry per CDR3 protein. The data contain about 1 million distinct CDR3 sequences, roughly 45% of them singletons. General study findings and limits: In long-lived donors, naive CD4+ cell counts and diversity exceeded those of aged donors. Per million T cells, TCR beta diversity dropped about linearly as age rose.

CDR1 and CDR2 from the germline V gene are MDHEN and SYDVKM. The CDR3 sequence is 17 residues long. V shed 2 bases and J shed 3 bases, with 20 bases lying between them. The clonotype comes from an older woman in good health. The rearrangement joins TRBV28 to TRBJ2-7, with D possibly being TRBD1 or TRBD2 (6 bases each). Sequences were obtained from blood. The CDR3 nucleotides read TGTGCCAGCAGTTTACCCCTAGGGGGGACAAGAGACTACGAGCAGTACTTC. Encoded protein: CASSLPLGGTRDYEQYF.